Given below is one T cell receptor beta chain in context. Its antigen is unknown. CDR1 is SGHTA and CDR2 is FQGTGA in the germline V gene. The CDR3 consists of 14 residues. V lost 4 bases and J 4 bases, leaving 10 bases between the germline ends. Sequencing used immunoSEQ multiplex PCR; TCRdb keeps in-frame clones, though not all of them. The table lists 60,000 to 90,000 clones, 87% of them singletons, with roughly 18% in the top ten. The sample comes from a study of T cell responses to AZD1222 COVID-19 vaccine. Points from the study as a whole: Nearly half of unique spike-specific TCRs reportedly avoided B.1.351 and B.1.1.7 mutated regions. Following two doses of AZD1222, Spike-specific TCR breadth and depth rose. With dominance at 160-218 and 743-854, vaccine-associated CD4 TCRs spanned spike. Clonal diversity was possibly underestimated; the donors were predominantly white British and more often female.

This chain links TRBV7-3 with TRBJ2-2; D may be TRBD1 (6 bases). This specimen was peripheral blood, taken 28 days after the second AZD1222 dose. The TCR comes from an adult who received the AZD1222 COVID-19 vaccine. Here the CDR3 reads CASSSTGPTGELFF. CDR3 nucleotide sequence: TGTGCCAGCAGCTCAACAGGGCCCACCGGGGAGCTGTTTTTT.